This T cell receptor beta chain stems from a study of T cells in Graves' hyperthyroidism and ophthalmopathy. Whole-study context: Staff took peripheral blood when the initial diagnosis was made, before any treatment began.

Newly diagnosed hyperthyroidism, duration under 2 months, in patients aged 18 to 65. On the basis of clinical symptoms, serum thyroxine and TRAb, thyroid ultrasound and orbital computed tomography, diagnoses were made. Out of roughly 9.1 ml of fresh peripheral blood came the PBMCs. Regions amplified from RNA transcripts were the TCR beta CDR3 regions. The HTBI set primed first-round TCR CDR3 RT-PCR. TCRdb redid the calling of the multiplex PCR reads with MiXCR, one entry per CDR3 protein. The sample lists 500,000 to 700,000 distinct CDR3 sequences; approximately 15% were seen once. The receptor was derived from a woman aged 18-29 years with Graves' hyperthyroidism. The sample taken for sequencing was blood.

The CDR3 here is CSARRVGYGYTF. DNA for the CDR3: TGCAGTGCTAGACGGGTTGGCTATGGCTACACCTTC. The genes are TRBV20-1 and TRBJ1-2, with unresolved D. CDR1 and CDR2 (germline): DFQATT, SNEGSKA (reference sequence). Trimming took 2 bases from V and 4 from J, leaving 8 bases between them. The length of the CDR3 is 12 residues.